Shown below are 5 T cell receptor beta chains from a single sample sequenced in a study of naive CD8 T cells in extremely preterm neonates. Clones were read by immunoSEQ multiplex PCR, and TCRdb kept only the in-frame ones, dropping some. Here the sample spans 6,000 to 9,000 clones, approximately 98% being singletons. The specimen sequenced was naive CD8+ T cells from blood. Every receptor here comes from a human donor in good health.

This sequence joins TRBV29-1 and TRBJ2-7; D is uncertain. This CDR3 has 13 amino acids. Deletions cut 1 base from V and 0 bases from J, with 7 bases between. Germline CDR1 and CDR2: SQVTM and ANQGSEA. The CDR3 is CSVEVDNSYEQYF. CDR3 DNA: TGCAGCGTTGAAGTTGACAACTCCTACGAGCAGTACTTC.

The rearrangement uses TRBV7-3 and TRBJ2-7, with TRBD1 matching 7 bases. CDR3 length equals 15 residues. Germline trimming cut 0 bases from V and 2 bases from J; bases unmatched to any gene: 4. Looked up from germline, CDR1 is SGHTA and CDR2 is FQGTGA. The DNA of the CDR3 is TGTGCCAGCAGCTTAACACCGACAGGGCCCTACGAGCAGTACTTC. This gives the protein CASSLTPTGPYEQYF. Filled out from reference TRBV7-3 and TRBJ2-7, the complete variable domain reads GAGVSQTPSNKVTEKGKYVELRCDPISGHTALYWYRQSLGQGPEFLIYFQGTGAADDSGLPNDRFFAVRPEGSVSTLKIQRTERGDSAVYLCASSLTPTGPYEQYFGPGTRLTVT.

The chain couples TRBV19 to TRBJ2-3; unclear D gene. Germline values: CDR1 LNHDA, CDR2 SQIVND (reference sequence). V lost 1 base, J lost 5 bases, and 13 bases lay in between. This CDR3 has 15 residues. CDR3 amino acids: CASSIVLSSGDTQYF. CDR3 coding DNA: TGTGCCAGTAGTATAGTTCTAAGCTCAGGAGATACGCAGTATTTT.

The rearrangement uses TRBV2 and TRBJ2-5, with 8 bases aligning to TRBD1. TRBJ2-7 explains the end of the DNA better; the J call may be wrong. The CDR3 covers 14 residues. Germline V lookup: CDR1 SNHLY, CDR2 FYNNEI. The CDR3: CASSYTGGRGEQYF. As DNA, the CDR3 is TGTGCCAGCAGCTACACAGGGGGAAGAGGCGAGCAGTACTTC.

The V gene is TRBV13, the J gene TRBJ1-4; D is possibly TRBD1 (6 bases). Germline V lookup: CDR1 PRHDT, CDR2 FYEKMQ (reference sequence). Trimming left V 5 bases short and J 0 bases short, with 13 bases between. This CDR3 has 16 amino acids. CDR3 in amino acids: CASSTRGLTTNEKLFF. In DNA form, the CDR3 reads TGTGCCAGCAGCACCAGGGGCCTTACAACTAATGAAAAACTGTTTTTT.